The 3 T cell receptor beta chains in this list originate from one sample, sequenced in a study of regulatory and conventional T cells in RAG deficiency. The sorted regulatory T cells were CD4+, CD25-high and CD127-low, with genomic DNA sequenced. Generated by immunoSEQ multiplex PCR, the TCRdb table keeps only in-frame clones and is missing some. The table records several thousand clones, 90% to 95% of them present only once. The data were also submitted as part of a second study, on regulatory T cells. That publication notes: Primers: 52 TRBV forward and 13 TRBJ reverse.

What was sequenced was CD4+ Tregs sorted from blood. These receptors were taken from a human donor in good health.

This clone has only one observation. The V gene is TRBV10-1, the J gene TRBJ1-3; perhaps TRBD1 as D (5 bases). The CDR3 runs to 15 residues. Germline values: CDR1 WNHNN, CDR2 SYGVQD (reference sequence). V was trimmed by 7 bases and J by 2 bases, leaving 15 bases between them. CDR3 in amino acids: CASTDATVPGNTIYF. The CDR3 DNA is TGCGCCAGCACCGATGCGACAGTCCCTGGAAACACCATATATTTT.

The CDR3 loop reads CASGDFYEQYF. CDR3 in DNA: TGTGCCAGCGGCGACTTCTACGAGCAGTACTTC. The rearrangement links TRBV5-5 to TRBJ2-7; D not resolved. CDR1 is SGHKS, CDR2 YYEKEE, per germline (reference sequence). V was shortened by 7 bases and J by 3 bases, with 8 bases between the two germline ends. This CDR3 is 11 amino acids long.

J is TRBJ2-7 and V is TRBV19, with 11 bases lining up with TRBD2. Germline lookup yields CDR1 LNHDA and CDR2 SQIVND (reference sequence). V lost 1 base and J lost 0; bases outside the gene matches: 2. The CDR3 extends over 16 amino acids. CDR3 sequence: CASSIAGTSGSYEQYF. CDR3 DNA: TGTGCCAGTAGTATAGCGGGGACTAGCGGCTCCTACGAGCAGTACTTC.